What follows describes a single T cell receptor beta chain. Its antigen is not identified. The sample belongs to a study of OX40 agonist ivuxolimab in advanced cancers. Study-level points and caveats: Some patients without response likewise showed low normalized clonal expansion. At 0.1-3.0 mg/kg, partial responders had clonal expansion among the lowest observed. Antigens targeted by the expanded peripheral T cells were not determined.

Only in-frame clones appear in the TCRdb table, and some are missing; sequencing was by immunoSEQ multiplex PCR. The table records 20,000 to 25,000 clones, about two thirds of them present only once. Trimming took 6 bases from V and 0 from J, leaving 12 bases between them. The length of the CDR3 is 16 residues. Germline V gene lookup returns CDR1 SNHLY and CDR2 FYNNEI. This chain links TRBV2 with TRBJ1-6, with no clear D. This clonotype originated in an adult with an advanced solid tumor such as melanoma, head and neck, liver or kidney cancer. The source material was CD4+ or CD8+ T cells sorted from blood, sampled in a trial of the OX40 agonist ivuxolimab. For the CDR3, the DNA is TGTGCCAGCAGGGACCAGGTCCTCTCCTATAATTCACCCCTCCACTTT. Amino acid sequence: CASRDQVLSYNSPLHF.